This T cell receptor beta chain was sequenced for a study of T cells after yellow fever vaccination. Across the study: SMART-Seq v4 Ultra Low Input served to prepare low-cell-number fractions. Whole-study findings and limits: Clonotype sharing between CD4 and CD8 compartments was small. Boosting was followed by the reappearance of most primary-vaccination clones (approximately 97% CD4, under 90% CD8).

There are a few counts of this clonotype. The antigen is undetermined. V was pared by 6 bases and J by 5 bases, with 9 bases of the junction left unmatched. The CDR3 is made up of 14 amino acids. The TCR cDNA carried a universal primer site and UMIs from 5'RACE template switching. TCRdb re-derived calls from the 5' RACE reads in MiXCR, one entry per CDR3 protein. This table holds over 300,000 distinct CDR3 sequences, around 6.8% found once. Sequences were derived from PBMCs, sampled 35 to 50 days after the first yellow fever vaccination. The rearrangement links TRBV12-3 or TRBV12-4 to TRBJ1-1; 7 bases map to TRBD1. This sequence was found in a man aged 18 to 29 who received the YFV17D yellow fever vaccine. The CDR3 sequence: CASRPQGGRTEAFF. CDR3 DNA: TGTGCCAGCAGGCCCCAGGGGGGACGGACTGAAGCTTTCTTT.